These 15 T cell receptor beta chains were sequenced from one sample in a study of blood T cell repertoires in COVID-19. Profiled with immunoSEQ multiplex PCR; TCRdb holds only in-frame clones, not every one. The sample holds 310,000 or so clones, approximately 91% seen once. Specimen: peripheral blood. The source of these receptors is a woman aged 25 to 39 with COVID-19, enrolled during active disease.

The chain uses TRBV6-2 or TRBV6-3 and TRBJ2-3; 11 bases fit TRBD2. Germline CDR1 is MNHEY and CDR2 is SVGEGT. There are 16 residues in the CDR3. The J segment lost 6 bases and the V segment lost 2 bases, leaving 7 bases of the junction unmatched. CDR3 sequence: CASSYGTSGSGDTQYF. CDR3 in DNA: TGTGCCAGCAGTTACGGTACTAGCGGGAGCGGGGATACGCAGTATTTT.

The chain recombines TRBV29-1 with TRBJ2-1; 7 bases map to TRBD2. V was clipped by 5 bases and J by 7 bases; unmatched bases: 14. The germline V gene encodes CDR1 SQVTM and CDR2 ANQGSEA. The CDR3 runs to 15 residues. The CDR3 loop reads CSVSRVGGLINEQFF. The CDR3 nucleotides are TGCAGCGTTTCCCGGGTGGGAGGGCTAATAAATGAGCAGTTCTTC.

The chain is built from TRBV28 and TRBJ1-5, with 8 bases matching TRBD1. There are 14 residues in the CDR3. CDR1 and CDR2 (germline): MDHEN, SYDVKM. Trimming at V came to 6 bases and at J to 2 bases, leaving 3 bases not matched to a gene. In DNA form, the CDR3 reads TGTGCCAGCAGAACAGGGGGTCGCAATCAGCCCCAGCATTTT. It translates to CASRTGGRNQPQHF. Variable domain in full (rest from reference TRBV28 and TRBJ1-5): DVKVTQSSRYLVKRTGEKVFLECVQDMDHENMFWYRQDPGLGLRLIYFSYDVKMKEKGDIPEGYSVSREKKERFSLILESASTNQTSMYLCASRTGGRNQPQHFGDGTRLSIL.

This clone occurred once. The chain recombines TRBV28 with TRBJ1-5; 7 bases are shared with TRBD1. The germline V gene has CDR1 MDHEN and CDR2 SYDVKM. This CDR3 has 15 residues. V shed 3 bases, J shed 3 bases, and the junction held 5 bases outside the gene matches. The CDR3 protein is CASSFDRVVNQPQHF. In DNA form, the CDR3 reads TGTGCCAGCAGTTTTGACAGGGTAGTCAATCAGCCCCAGCATTTT.

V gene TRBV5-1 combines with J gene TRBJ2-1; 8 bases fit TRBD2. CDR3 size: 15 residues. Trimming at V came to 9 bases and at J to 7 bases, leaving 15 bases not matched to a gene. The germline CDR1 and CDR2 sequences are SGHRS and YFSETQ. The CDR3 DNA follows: TGCGCCACCACACCAGCGGGAGCAGTTGGGAATGAGCAGTTCTTC. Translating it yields CATTPAGAVGNEQFF.

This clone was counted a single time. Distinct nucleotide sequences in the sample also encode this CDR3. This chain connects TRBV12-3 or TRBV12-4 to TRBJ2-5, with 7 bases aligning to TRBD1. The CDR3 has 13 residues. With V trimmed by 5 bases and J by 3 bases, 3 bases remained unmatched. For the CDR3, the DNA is TGTGCCAGCAGTCGGACAGGAGAAGAGACCCAGTACTTC. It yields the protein CASSRTGEETQYF.

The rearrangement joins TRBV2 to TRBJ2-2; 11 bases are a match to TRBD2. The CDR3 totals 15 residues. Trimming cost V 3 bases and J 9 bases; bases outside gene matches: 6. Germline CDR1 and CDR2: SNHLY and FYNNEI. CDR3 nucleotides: TGTGCCAGCAGTGAGGAGACTAGCGGGACTCGGGAGCTGTTTTTT. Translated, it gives CASSEETSGTRELFF.

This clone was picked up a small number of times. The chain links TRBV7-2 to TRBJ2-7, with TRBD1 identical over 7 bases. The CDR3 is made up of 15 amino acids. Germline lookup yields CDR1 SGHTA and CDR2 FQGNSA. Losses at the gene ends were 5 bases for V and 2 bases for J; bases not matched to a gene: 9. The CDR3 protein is CASSPPTGTPYEQYF. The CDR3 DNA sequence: TGTGCCAGCAGCCCCCCGACAGGGACCCCCTACGAGCAGTACTTC.

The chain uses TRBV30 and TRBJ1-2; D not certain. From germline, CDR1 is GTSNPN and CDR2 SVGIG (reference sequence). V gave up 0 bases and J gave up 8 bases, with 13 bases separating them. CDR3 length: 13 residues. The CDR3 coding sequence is TGTGCCTGGAGTGTACGAGCCCCCAACGGCTACACCTTC. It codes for CAWSVRAPNGYTF.

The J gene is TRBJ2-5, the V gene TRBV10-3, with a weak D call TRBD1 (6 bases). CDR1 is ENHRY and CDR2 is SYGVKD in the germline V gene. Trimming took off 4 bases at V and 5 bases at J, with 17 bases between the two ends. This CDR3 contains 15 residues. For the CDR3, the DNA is TGTGCCATCAGTGGACAGGCGGTACAAGAGGAGACCCAGTACTTC. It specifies CAISGQAVQEETQYF.

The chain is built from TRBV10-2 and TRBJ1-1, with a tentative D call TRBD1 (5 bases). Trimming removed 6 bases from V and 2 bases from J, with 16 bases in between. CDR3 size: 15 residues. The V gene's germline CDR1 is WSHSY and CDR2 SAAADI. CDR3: CASRIREGFNTEAFF. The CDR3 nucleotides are TGCGCCAGCAGGATCAGGGAAGGCTTTAACACTGAAGCTTTCTTT.

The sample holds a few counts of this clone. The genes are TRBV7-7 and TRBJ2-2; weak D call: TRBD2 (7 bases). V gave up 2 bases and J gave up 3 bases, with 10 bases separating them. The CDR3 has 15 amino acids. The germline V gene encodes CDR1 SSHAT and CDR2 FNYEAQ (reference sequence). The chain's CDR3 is CASSLTGGDTGELFF. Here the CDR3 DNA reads TGTGCCAGCAGCTTAACGGGGGGCGACACCGGGGAGCTGTTTTTT.

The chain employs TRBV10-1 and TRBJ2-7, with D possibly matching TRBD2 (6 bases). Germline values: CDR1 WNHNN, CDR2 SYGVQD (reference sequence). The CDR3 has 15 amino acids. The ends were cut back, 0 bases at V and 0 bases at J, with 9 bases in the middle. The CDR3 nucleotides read TGCGCCAGCAGTGAGTCGTTTAGCGGCTCCTACGAGCAGTACTTC. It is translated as CASSESFSGSYEQYF.

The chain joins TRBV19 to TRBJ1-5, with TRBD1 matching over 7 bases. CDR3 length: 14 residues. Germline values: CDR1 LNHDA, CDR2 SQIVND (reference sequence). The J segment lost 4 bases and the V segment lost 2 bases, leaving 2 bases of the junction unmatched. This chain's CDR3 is CASSIRDRNQPQHF. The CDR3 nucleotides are TGTGCCAGTAGTATACGGGACAGAAATCAGCCCCAGCATTTT.

CDR3 protein: CASSLRQGVGNTF. Written as DNA, the CDR3 is TGTGCCAGCAGTTTAAGACAGGGGGTCGGAAACACCTTC. V and J are TRBV28 and TRBJ1-2; 9 positions agree with TRBD1. CDR1 and CDR2 from the germline V gene are MDHEN and SYDVKM. The CDR3 spans 13 residues. The junction had 7 bases not matched to a gene; V was cut back by 2 bases and J by 12 bases.